Sequencing of this T cell receptor beta chain was carried out in a study of identical twins listed by TCRdb under 2016. Concerning the study at large: The study deep-sequenced TCR alpha and beta repertoires from monozygotic twins, unrelated adults of various ages and cord blood to test whether fetal clonotypes persist. To rule out contamination, the twin experiments were replicated at different times with different library preparation protocols.

The germline V gene encodes CDR1 MGHRA and CDR2 YSYEKL. V is shortened by 1 base, J by 2 bases, and the region joining them spans 14 bases. From its cysteine to its phenylalanine, the CDR3 spans 17 amino acids. The sequence is cut down to CDR3 DNA, 51 bases in frame from base 1. Broad study findings and their caveats: Compared with coincidental sharing between unrelated individuals, out-of-frame TCR alpha sequences shared between twins showed an excess of sequences with low generation probability. Excess twin sharing in beta out-of-frame sequences was weaker because fewer shared sequences lowered the signal-to-noise ratio. Conclusions relied on cross-sectional statistical analysis, since the same donors could not be followed over many years. Fewer insertions were carried by abundant cord blood beta clonotypes, a similar but weaker trend appeared in young adult naive repertoires, and no such trend appeared in memory repertoires. Invariant T cells such as MAIT and iNKT could partly confound zero-insertion analyses, though diverse VJ usage argued against this for most clonotypes. Out-of-frame TCR alpha sharing in monozygotic twins was systematically underestimated by recombination models, whereas sharing between unrelated individuals was in agreement with the recombination models.

Every donor in the study was a healthy Caucasian. The twin cohort consisted of three pairs of female monozygotic twins, all aged roughly 18 to 29 years. Peripheral blood mononuclear cells were the source from which RNA for the TCR libraries was isolated. The receptor library was made with 5' RACE. The sequencer was an Illumina HiSeq 2000. Template switching added a universal primer binding site, and the final cDNA carried a unique molecular identifier that allowed TCR cDNA molecules to be counted accurately. First-strand cDNA for TCR alpha and beta chains was synthesized from specific primers in the conserved constant-segment region. To control for contamination, each cDNA library was double barcoded with a SMART-Mk sample barcode plus Illumina barcodes. TruSeq adapter sequences and Illumina sample barcodes were added in two successive PCR steps. The TCR alpha and beta cDNA libraries were sequenced on the Illumina HiSeq platform using custom primers. The authors' analysis ran thus. Raw reads were processed with MiGEC to extract unique molecular identifiers, and MiXCR was used to determine CDR3 positions. Recombination models were inferred per individual with the repgenHMM and IGoR tools using an EM algorithm. The analysis of shared clonotypes was done with the tcR package in R, with sharing normalized by the product of cloneset sizes. To study raw recombination free of thymic and clonal selection effects, out-of-frame nonproductive sequences were analyzed. In-frame beta chains were kept once TCRdb had trimmed the public reads at Q25 with fastp and called clones with MiXCR. Rows are unified per CDR3 protein, each entry keeping the most common DNA and genes. The authors' filters were not applied to this entry. Here the sample has some 900,000 distinct CDR3 sequences; approximately 13% occur a single time. Roughly 1.5% of the sample rests with the top ten.

The sample holds a few counts of this clonotype. Its binding antigen is unknown. No base quality values were provided; no much bigger clone lies one nucleotide off. These data were also filed under a second study, of yellow fever vaccine responses in identical twins. Per that second paper: The authors reported that the T cell response to vaccination in identical twins appeared partly convergent and partly personalized. The study precisely tracked vaccine-responding T cell clones in identical twins.

The chain is made from TRBV4-1 and TRBJ1-4; the D gene is unclear. The clonotype comes from a woman aged 18-29 years in good health. The sequencing sample was made of PBMCs. The CDR3 protein is CASSQGVLGITNEKLFF. The DNA reads as follows: TGCGCCAGCAGCCAAGGTGTGTTGGGGATCACTAATGAAAAACTGTTTTTT.